The subject of this entry is one T cell receptor beta chain. Its cognate antigen has yet to be identified. Nothing much larger sits one base from this clone, and base qualities are not available. Trimming accounts for 3 bases at V and 2 bases at J, while the number of junction bases matched to no gene is 7. Sequences LGHNA (CDR1) and YSLEER (CDR2) are obtained from the germline V gene. The CDR3 holds 16 amino acids from the cysteine to the phenylalanine. Only the CDR3 region is kept as DNA, spanning 48 bases read in frame from base 1. These data are taken from a study of T cell responses to AZD1222 COVID-19 vaccine (dated by TCRdb to the early 2020s). Regarding the research as a whole: AZD1222 recipients given second doses at about 4 weeks or at about 12 weeks were pooled, since spike-specific TCR depth and breadth were not found to differ between the two schedules. A total of about 240 trial participants underwent TCR sequencing, of whom about 200 received two doses of AZD1222 and about 26 received two doses of the MenACWY control vaccine. Trial participants were enrolled into age subgroups of 18-55, 56-69 and 70-plus years, which contained roughly 150, 30 and 60 TCR-sequenced participants, respectively.

The CDR3 regions of human TCRbeta chains were analyzed by immunosequencing. On the study's bioinformatics: Repertoire TCRs were matched against a reference library of SARS-CoV-2-specific TCRs generated with the MIRA antigen-specificity platform. Breadth was defined as the fraction of unique TCRs that were SARS-CoV-2-associated, and depth was defined as the fraction of total T cells that were SARS-CoV-2-associated. Each spike-specific TCR was assigned to its reactive spike region and to a CD4 or CD8 class using the MIRA data. Log10-transformed breadth and depth values were compared by one-way ANOVA with Sidak's multiple comparisons tests. As stored in TCRdb, this immuneACCESS dataset retains in-frame rearrangements with V and J assigned. A fraction of the clones does not appear; measured against another copy, unresolved V genes explain less than half of the discrepancy, and the remainder lacks a known reason. V and J calls and clone size are given by that table; D and trimming were obtained from the DNA. A total of approximately 97,000 clones appear in this sample, approximately 90% of them only once. The top ten clones comprise 5% of the sample.

Study-wide findings and limitations: CD4 TCRs associated with the vaccine covered the entire spike protein, and the dominant responses were in regions 160-218 and 743-854. A significant rise in spike-specific TCR breadth and depth was observed after two AZD1222 doses relative to day 0 and relative to MenACWY recipients. Only six AZD1222 recipients were SARS-CoV-2 seropositive at baseline, limiting conclusions about previously exposed vaccinees. The 56-69-year group was small, and its depth increase did not reach significance, likely because of low power. Nearly half of unique spike-specific TCRs reportedly recognized epitopes outside regions mutated in the B.1.351 and B.1.1.7 variants. Participants were mostly white British, with more females than males. The authors suggested clonal diversity may have been underestimated. No day 14 peak-response samples were available, so repertoires were characterized only after the peak T cell response.

The time point label corresponds to: baseline before first vaccination. The vaccinee samples were drawn from two UK trials, COV001 and COV002, one of which was a single-blind randomized controlled phase 2/3 trial testing AZD1222 (ChAdOx1 nCoV-19) in healthy adults. For TCRbeta chain sequencing, PBMC samples were collected from trial participants at day 0 and at day 28 after the second dose. The chain links TRBV4-3 with TRBJ1-5; TRBD1 lines up with 7 middle nucleotides. Here the sequenced sample was peripheral blood, taken on day 0 of AZD1222 vaccination. The sequence was obtained from an adult in good health. In nucleotide form, the sequence is TGCGCCAGCAGCCAGAACAGGGGATTCGGCAATCAGCCCCAGCATTTT. It is translated as CASSQNRGFGNQPQHF.